The 27 T cell receptor beta chains presented below share a single source sample, sequenced in a study of Ad26.COV2.S vaccination and SARS-CoV-2 variants. Treatment: 19 received Ad26.COV2.S at low or high dose, single or two shots; 5 received placebo; per-sample allocation not given. On day 63 after the first injection, vaccine and placebo recipients gave samples. Method: immunoSEQ multiplex PCR; TCRdb's copy keeps in-frame clones and lacks some. The sample lists 250,000 to 300,000 clones, approximately 87% occurring once. This specimen was peripheral blood, taken in a trial of Ad26.COV2.S vaccine versus placebo. These receptors originate from a person aged 18-60 years who received the Ad26.COV2.S COVID-19 vaccine or a placebo.

The V gene is TRBV5-4, the J gene TRBJ2-1; TRBD2 aligns across 12 bases. This CDR3 is built from 17 residues. Germline lookup yields CDR1 SGHNT and CDR2 YYREEE (reference sequence). V lost 0 bases to trimming and J lost 2 bases; unmatched junction nucleotides: 3. The CDR3 nucleotides are TGTGCCAGCAGCTTGGGGGGACTAGCGGGTACCTACAATGAGCAGTTCTTC. This codes for CASSLGGLAGTYNEQFF.

The chain has TRBV27 and TRBJ2-7; tentative D call: TRBD1 (7 bases). Trimming removed 4 bases from V and 1 base from J, with 14 bases in between. The CDR3 extends over 15 amino acids. In germline, CDR1 is MNHEY, CDR2 SMNVEV (reference sequence). The CDR3 spells CASSSGTAGSYEQYF. DNA for the CDR3: TGTGCCAGCAGTTCAGGGACAGCGGGTTCCTACGAGCAGTACTTC.

V gene TRBV15 combines with J gene TRBJ1-5; D gene unclear. The CDR3 sequence is 13 residues long. Trimming stripped 7 bases from V and 4 bases from J, with 11 bases between. Germline V gene sequence: CDR1 LNHNV, CDR2 YYDKDF (reference sequence). DNA of the CDR3: TGTGCCACCACCACGGACCGAAATCAGCCCCAGCATTTT. Protein sequence: CATTTDRNQPQHF.

This clone showed up just once. The V gene is TRBV5-1, the J gene TRBJ2-7; possibly TRBD1 for D (6 bases). From germline, CDR1 is SGHRS and CDR2 YFSETQ. CDR3 size: 14 residues. Trimming cost V 0 bases and J 6 bases, with 13 bases left between them. The CDR3: CASSLGQGKPEQYF. The CDR3 DNA reads TGCGCCAGCAGCTTGGGGCAGGGGAAGCCCGAGCAGTACTTC.

This clone was picked up one time. The rearrangement joins TRBV7-2 to TRBJ2-1; 14 bases match TRBD2. J gave up 9 bases and V 2 bases, and 6 bases lay outside the gene matches. The CDR3 is 16 amino acids. The V gene's germline CDR1 is SGHTA and CDR2 FQGNSA. CDR3 protein: CASSLRGTSGGGEQFF. The CDR3 DNA is TGTGCCAGCAGCTTACGTGGGACTAGCGGGGGAGGTGAGCAGTTCTTC.

The chain carries TRBV3-1 (or the pseudogene TRBV3-2) and TRBJ2-1, with TRBD1 matching over 7 bases. Trimming at V came to 5 bases and at J to 4 bases, leaving 14 bases not matched to a gene. This CDR3 is built from 17 residues. CDR1 and CDR2 from the germline V gene are LGHDT and YNNKEL (reference sequence). The CDR3 DNA reads TGTGCCAGCAGCAGCGGCCGTGGGGCCAGGGGGTACAATGAGCAGTTCTTC. Its protein is CASSSGRGARGYNEQFF.

The chain employs TRBV7-9 and TRBJ2-5; 12 nucleotides line up with TRBD2. Germline V lookup: CDR1 SEHNR, CDR2 FQNEAQ (reference sequence). The CDR3 has 15 amino acids. The trim removed 6 bases at V and 2 bases at J, leaving 4 bases unmatched. CDR3 DNA sequence: TGTGCCAGCAGGAGACTAGCGGGGGAACAAGAGACCCAGTACTTC. Translated, it gives CASRRLAGEQETQYF.

The J gene is TRBJ1-5, the V gene TRBV7-9, with 7 bases aligning to TRBD1. Losses at the gene ends were 1 base for V and 7 bases for J; bases not matched to a gene: 13. This CDR3 contains 17 residues. CDR1 is SEHNR, CDR2 FQNEAQ, per germline (reference sequence). The CDR3 spells CASSLGQGVLGEQPQHF. The CDR3 nucleotides read TGTGCCAGCAGCTTAGGCCAGGGGGTCTTAGGGGAACAGCCCCAGCATTTT.

This chain connects TRBV11-3 to TRBJ2-3; tentative D call: TRBD1 (6 bases). The CDR3 runs to 17 residues. From germline, CDR1 is SGHNT and CDR2 YENEEA. V shed 0 bases and J shed 1 base, with 14 bases lying between them. This chain's CDR3 is CASSLDTGLAGTDTQYF. The CDR3 DNA sequence: TGTGCCAGCAGCTTAGACACAGGGTTGGCGGGCACAGATACGCAGTATTTT. The full variable domain, completed using reference TRBV11-3 and TRBJ2-3, is EAGVVQSPRYKIIEKKQPVAFWCNPISGHNTLYWYLQNLGQGPELLIRYENEEAVDDSQLPKDRFSAERLKGVDSTLKIQPAELGDSAVYLCASSLDTGLAGTDTQYFGPGTRLTVL.

The chain couples TRBV7-6 to TRBJ1-1, with a tentative D call TRBD1 (5 bases). Trimming shortened V by 5 bases and J by 0 bases, and 10 bases separated the two germline ends. Germline CDR1 is SGHVS and CDR2 is FNYEAQ. CDR3 length: 14 residues. DNA for the CDR3: TGTGCCAGCAGCCTCTCGGGGGTGAACACTGAAGCTTTCTTT. Protein product: CASSLSGVNTEAFF.

This chain joins TRBV21-1 and TRBJ1-6; the D call in the table, TRBD1, was not verified against the DNA. TRBV21-1 is shown as a pseudogene. There are 16 residues in the CDR3. The CDR3 region is CASSKEQVEDNSPLHF. The CDR3 DNA is TGTGCCAGCAGCAAAGAACAGGTCGAGGACAATTCACCCCTCCACTTT.

The CDR3 nucleotides read TGTGCCAGCAGTGCGAGCGGGGGGACCTCCTACAATGAGCAGTTCTTC. It encodes CASSASGGTSYNEQFF. The chain employs TRBV9 and TRBJ2-1; TRBD2 agrees at 9 bases. V dropped 5 bases and J dropped 0; count of bases not matched to a gene: 6. The CDR3 consists of 16 residues. Germline CDR1 and CDR2: SGDLS and YYNGEE.

The CDR3 protein is CASSEYHGGRQETQYF. For the CDR3, the DNA is TGTGCCAGCAGTGAATATCACGGGGGGCGGCAAGAGACCCAGTACTTC. This chain links TRBV25-1 with TRBJ2-5, with D possibly TRBD2 on 7 matching bases. CDR3 length: 16 amino acids. Between the trimmed V and J ends, which lost 0 bases and 2 bases, there was a span of 13 bases. From germline, CDR1 is MGHDK and CDR2 SYGVNS.

This rearrangement joins TRBV6-5 to TRBJ2-7, with 9 bases matching TRBD2. Germline V CDR1 and CDR2: MNHEY, SVGAGI. This CDR3 region has 15 residues. V shed 5 bases, J shed 7 bases, and the junction held 12 bases outside the gene matches. This CDR3 reads CASSPYSGRKGEQYF. The CDR3 nucleotides read TGTGCCAGCAGTCCCTATAGCGGGAGAAAGGGGGAGCAGTACTTC.

This chain links TRBV28 with TRBJ2-2; 9 bases line up with TRBD2. V lost 7 bases to trimming and J lost 4 bases; unmatched junction nucleotides: 4. This CDR3 region has 14 residues. Germline CDR1 is MDHEN and CDR2 is SYDVKM. CDR3 region: CASIAGAGTGELFF. The CDR3 DNA reads as TGTGCCAGCATAGCGGGAGCGGGCACCGGGGAGCTGTTTTTT.

The chain uses TRBV6-2 or TRBV6-3 and TRBJ2-1; 12 bases map to TRBD1. CDR1 is MNHEY and CDR2 is SVGEGT in the germline V gene. J lost 10 bases, V lost 5 bases, and 9 bases had no gene match. The CDR3 spans 15 residues. CDR3 region: CASSPRGQGALEQFF. CDR3 nucleotides: TGTGCCAGCAGTCCCAGGGGACAGGGGGCTTTGGAGCAGTTCTTC.

The table lists this clone with a count of one. This chain connects TRBV4-1 to TRBJ1-3; the match to TRBD1 covers 10 bases. The CDR3 has 17 residues. CDR1 is MGHRA, CDR2 YSYEKL, per germline. J gave up 1 base and V 4 bases, and 7 bases lay outside the gene matches. The CDR3 coding sequence is TGCGCCAGCAGCCCGAGCGGGACAGGGGTTTCTGGAAACACCATATATTTT. It translates to CASSPSGTGVSGNTIYF.

The chain employs TRBV6-5 and TRBJ1-5; 8 positions match TRBD1. Germline trimming cut 4 bases from V and 0 bases from J; bases unmatched to any gene: 5. The CDR3 sequence is 16 residues long. Per germline, CDR1 MNHEY and CDR2 SVGAGI. This chain's CDR3 is CASSLTGVYSNQPQHF. In DNA form, the CDR3 reads TGTGCCAGCAGTTTGACAGGGGTTTATAGCAATCAGCCCCAGCATTTT.

The V gene is TRBV20-1, the J gene TRBJ1-4; D gene ambiguous. The germline CDR1 and CDR2 sequences are DFQATT and SNEGSKA (reference sequence). This CDR3 contains 11 residues. V was clipped by 5 bases and J by 8 bases, with 9 bases between them. CDR3 sequence: CSALQREKLFF. The CDR3 DNA follows: TGCAGTGCTCTTCAACGGGAAAAACTGTTTTTT.

This clone was seen only once. This chain links TRBV9 with TRBJ2-1, with TRBD1 matching 7 bases. CDR3 length: 15 residues. Germline V gene sequence: CDR1 SGDLS, CDR2 YYNGEE. Unmatched junction bases numbered 7, after V lost 3 bases and J lost 4 bases. Written as DNA, the CDR3 is TGTGCCAGCAGCGCCGAGGGGGCGCGGTACAATGAGCAGTTCTTC. It translates to CASSAEGARYNEQFF.

The rearrangement uses TRBV6-6 and TRBJ1-2, with D possibly being TRBD1 (5 bases). Per the germline V gene, CDR1 is MNHNY and CDR2 is SVGAGI (reference sequence). The length of the CDR3 is 13 residues. V lost 5 bases and J 2 bases, leaving 9 bases between the germline ends. Written as DNA, the CDR3 is TGTGCCAGCAGTAAGACAGAAAACTATGGCTACACCTTC. It codes for CASSKTENYGYTF.

The gene calls are TRBV2 and TRBJ1-4, with D uncertain. The V end was cut by 8 bases, the J end by 8 bases, with 15 bases between. The CDR3 totals 13 residues. The germline V gene has CDR1 SNHLY and CDR2 FYNNEI. CDR3 loop: CASARGSQEKLFF. The CDR3, as DNA: TGTGCCAGCGCCCGGGGTTCGCAAGAAAAACTGTTTTTT.

V gene TRBV11-3 combines with J gene TRBJ2-7; no firm D call. Between the trimmed V and J ends, which lost 3 bases and 3 bases, there was a span of 6 bases. CDR3 length equals 12 residues. Germline V gene lookup returns CDR1 SGHNT and CDR2 YENEEA. This CDR3 is CASSLDGYEQYF. The CDR3 DNA follows: TGTGCCAGCAGCTTGGACGGCTACGAGCAGTACTTC.

The rearrangement links TRBV30 to TRBJ1-2, with D perhaps matching TRBD1 (6 bases). CDR1 and CDR2 (germline): GTSNPN, SVGIG (reference sequence). The CDR3 sequence is 13 residues long. Trimming took 4 bases from V and 4 from J, leaving 13 bases between them. The CDR3: CAWTGGILYGYTF. The CDR3 DNA follows: TGTGCCTGGACGGGGGGCATACTCTATGGCTACACCTTC.

The gene calls are TRBV5-1 and TRBJ2-5; 7 nucleotides align to TRBD1. The junction had 18 bases not matched to a gene; V was cut back by 5 bases and J by 5 bases. Germline V gives CDR1 SGHRS, CDR2 YFSETQ. This CDR3 has 17 amino acids. CDR3: CASRHDRDGYGRETQYF. CDR3 DNA sequence: TGCGCCAGCAGGCACGACAGGGACGGGTATGGCCGGGAGACCCAGTACTTC.

The J gene is TRBJ2-7, the V gene TRBV25-1, with TRBD1 matching 7 bases. The trim removed 2 bases at V and 3 bases at J, leaving 10 bases unmatched. The CDR3 totals 16 residues. Germline assignment: CDR1 MGHDK and CDR2 SYGVNS. This CDR3 reads CASSEHSGTDRYEQYF. CDR3 DNA sequence: TGTGCCAGCAGTGAACACTCCGGGACAGACCGCTACGAGCAGTACTTC.

CDR3 DNA: TGTGCCTGGAGTTCCGGGGGCGGCGAGACCCAGTACTTC. It specifies CAWSSGGGETQYF. V is TRBV30 and J is TRBJ2-5; D possibly uses TRBD1 or TRBD2 (6 bases each). Trimming shortened V by 2 bases and J by 5 bases, and 12 bases separated the two germline ends. This CDR3 is 13 amino acids long. Germline V gene lookup returns CDR1 GTSNPN and CDR2 SVGIG (reference sequence).